The T cell receptor beta chain under discussion was sequenced for a study of response to subunit inactivated influenza vaccine. One entry per CDR3 protein results from TCRdb running MiXCR on the RT-PCR reads. The table has some 800,000 distinct CDR3 sequences, around 20% seen once. Study-wide results and caveats: That few new T cells are recruited by each seasonal influenza vaccination was the authors' suggestion.

This CDR3 is 14 amino acids long. Trimming removed 6 bases from V and 0 bases from J, with 14 bases in between. Germline V gives CDR1 DFQATT, CDR2 SNEGSKA (reference sequence). This clonotype has just a few counts. As yet, its antigen is unknown. The chain joins TRBV20-1 to TRBJ1-1, with D maybe TRBD1 (5 bases). This TCR was recovered from a man over 45 who received an inactivated influenza vaccine. The sample consisted of PBMCs from blood, taken 5 days after vaccination. Here the CDR3 reads CSAYRQFMNTEAFF. The CDR3 DNA follows: TGCAGTGCCTATCGACAGTTTATGAACACTGAAGCTTTCTTT.